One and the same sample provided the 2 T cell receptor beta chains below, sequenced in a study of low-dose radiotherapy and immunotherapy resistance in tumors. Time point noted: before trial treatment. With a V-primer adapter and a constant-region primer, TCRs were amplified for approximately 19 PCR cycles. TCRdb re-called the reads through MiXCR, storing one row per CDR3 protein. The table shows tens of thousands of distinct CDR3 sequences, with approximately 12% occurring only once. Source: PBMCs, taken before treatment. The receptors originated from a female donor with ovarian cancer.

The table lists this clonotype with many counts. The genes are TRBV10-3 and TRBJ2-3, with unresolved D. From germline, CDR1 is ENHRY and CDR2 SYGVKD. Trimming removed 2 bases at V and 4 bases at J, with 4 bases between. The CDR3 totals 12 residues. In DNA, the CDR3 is TGTGCCATCAGTGAGGCCCCAGATACGCAGTATTTT. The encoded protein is CAISEAPDTQYF.

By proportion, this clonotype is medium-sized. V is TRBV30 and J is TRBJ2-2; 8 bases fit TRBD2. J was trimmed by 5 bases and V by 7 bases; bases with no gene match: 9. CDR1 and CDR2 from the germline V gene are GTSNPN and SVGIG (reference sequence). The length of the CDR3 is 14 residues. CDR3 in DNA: TGTGCCTCACGCGAGGCGGGGGGAACCGGGGAGCTGTTTTTT. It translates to CASREAGGTGELFF.